The present entry profiles one T cell receptor beta chain with its context. The antigen is not known. The entry originates in a study of shared clonotypes between healthy human individuals. The study's findings and limits: Genetic and exposure-history diversity was limited by the small donor number. Naive CD4 clonotypes were shared across several donors at roughly 4.6%. Generation probability values for non-shared clonotypes were lower than those for clonotypes shared by all four donors.

V dropped 5 bases and J dropped 0 bases, with 5 bases sitting between them. The CDR3 has 14 residues. From germline, CDR1 is SGHAT and CDR2 FQNNGV. Methods used by the authors: Junction-only immunoSEQ sequences carried no quality scores, so filtering differed. TCRdb keeps only in-frame clones here, not all; method: immunoSEQ multiplex PCR. V and J calls and clone size are given by that table; D and trimming were obtained from the DNA. The repertoire holds 750,000 to 1,000,000 clones, with 85% to 95% as singletons. CD45RO-negative, CCR7-positively selected cells formed the naive CD8 fraction, excluding terminally differentiated effector memory CD45RA+ cells.

J is TRBJ2-6 and V is TRBV11-2; D is unclear. The source of this sequence is a man aged 25 to 40 in good health. Sequencing input: naive CD8+ T cells sorted from blood. CDR3: CASSPLSGANVLTF. The CDR3 nucleotides read TGTGCCAGCAGCCCGCTCTCTGGGGCCAACGTCCTGACTTTC. The full variable domain, in which reference TRBV11-2 and TRBJ2-6 provide the parts outside the CDR3, is EAGVAQSPRYKIIEKRQSVAFWCNPISGHATLYWYQQILGQGPKLLIQFQNNGVVDDSQLPKDRFSAERLKGVDSTLKIQPAKLEDSAVYLCASSPLSGANVLTFGAGSRLTVL.